The 15 T cell receptor beta chains reported below all come from one sample, sequenced in a study of shared clonotypes between healthy human individuals. Libraries were prepared by immunoSEQ multiplex PCR; TCRdb keeps only in-frame clonotypes and omits some of them. The sample consists of millions of clones, just over 90% of them appearing once. Material for sequencing was naive CD4+ T cells from PBMCs. As for subset: CD45RA+ positively selected. These receptors were obtained from a man aged 18-30 years in good health. Some clones in this sample may be carry-over from other donors' samples.

The rearrangement joins TRBV19 to TRBJ1-1; D possibly corresponds to TRBD1 (6 bases). The CDR3 is 15 residues long. The V and J ends lost 2 bases and 3 bases respectively, with 13 bases between them. Germline V gene sequence: CDR1 LNHDA, CDR2 SQIVND (reference sequence). CDR3 in DNA: TGTGCCAGTAGTATAAGGGGGAGGTCGGACACTGAAGCTTTCTTT. It is translated as CASSIRGRSDTEAFF.

With respect to this clone: This CDR3 is also generated by other DNA sequences in the sample. This rearrangement joins TRBV5-1 to TRBJ2-3; 10 bases agree with TRBD2. This CDR3 has 15 amino acids. Germline trimming cut 1 base from V and 1 base from J; bases unmatched to any gene: 0. Germline CDR1 reads SGHRS; CDR2 reads YFSETQ. The chain's CDR3 is CASSLLAGGTDTQYF. For the CDR3, the DNA is TGCGCCAGCAGCTTGCTAGCGGGAGGCACAGATACGCAGTATTTT.

This clone turned up a few times. The same CDR3 arises from other DNA sequences in this sample as well. The rearrangement joins TRBV28 to TRBJ1-1; D gene uncertain. This CDR3 has 14 amino acids. V lost 1 base, J lost 0 bases, and 6 bases lay in between. Per germline, CDR1 MDHEN and CDR2 SYDVKM. CDR3: CASSLFRMNTEAFF. CDR3 in DNA: TGTGCCAGCAGTTTATTCCGGATGAACACTGAAGCTTTCTTT.

This rearrangement joins TRBV6-5 to TRBJ2-7; D not resolved. The CDR3 length is 15 residues. Germline lookup yields CDR1 MNHEY and CDR2 SVGAGI. Trimming pared 0 bases from V and 2 bases from J, leaving 11 bases between. Here the CDR3 reads CASSYSARSTYEQYF. The CDR3 DNA is TGTGCCAGCAGTTACTCGGCCAGGTCGACCTACGAGCAGTACTTC.

The chain couples TRBV5-1 to TRBJ2-3, with D unresolved. V lost 4 bases to trimming and J lost 4 bases, with 7 bases between them. The germline V gene has CDR1 SGHRS and CDR2 YFSETQ. This CDR3 has 12 amino acids. The CDR3 loop reads CASSIGPDTQYF. The CDR3 DNA follows: TGCGCCAGCAGCATCGGCCCAGATACGCAGTATTTT.

The V and J genes are TRBV27 and TRBJ1-2, with D maybe TRBD1 (6 bases). This CDR3 region has 14 residues. V was shortened by 6 bases and J by 6 bases, with 17 bases between the two germline ends. The germline V gene encodes CDR1 MNHEY and CDR2 SMNVEV (reference sequence). CDR3 region: CASRGTRAIDGYTF. Here the CDR3 DNA reads TGTGCCAGCAGAGGGACACGGGCAATCGATGGCTACACCTTC.

The chain carries TRBV6-1 and TRBJ1-2; 7 nucleotides line up with TRBD1. J was trimmed by 7 bases and V by 1 base; bases with no gene match: 6. The CDR3 runs to 14 residues. Germline CDR1 MNHNS, CDR2 SASEGT. The CDR3 DNA reads TGTGCCAGCAGTGAAGGGGCAGGGGGGTCTGGCTACACCTTC. Protein: CASSEGAGGSGYTF.

CDR3 sequence: CASSPSGNPYEQYF. CDR3 coding DNA: TGTGCCAGCAGCCCGAGCGGGAACCCCTACGAGCAGTACTTC. The chain is built from TRBV7-3 and TRBJ2-7; 7 bases agree with TRBD2. Germline CDR1 SGHTA, CDR2 FQGTGA. Trimming cost V 5 bases and J 2 bases; bases outside gene matches: 6. The CDR3 length is 14 residues.

The V gene is TRBV5-1, the J gene TRBJ1-4; D unclear. Looked up from germline, CDR1 is SGHRS and CDR2 is YFSETQ. The ends were cut back, 3 bases at V and 5 bases at J, with 11 bases in the middle. The CDR3 covers 14 residues. The CDR3 here is CASSWTSQNEKLFF. In DNA, the CDR3 is TGCGCCAGCAGCTGGACCTCACAGAATGAAAAACTGTTTTTT.

CDR3 coding DNA: TGTGCCAGCAGTGGGTACGGGGCGACGGGGAACTACGAGCAGTACTTC. Amino acids: CASSGYGATGNYEQYF. The rearrangement uses TRBV2 and TRBJ2-7; D tentatively fits TRBD1 or TRBD2 (5 bases each). The CDR3 length is 16 residues. Germline V gene data show CDR1 as SNHLY and CDR2 as FYNNEI. V shed 4 bases and J shed 3 bases, with 19 bases lying between them.

As DNA, the CDR3 is TGTGCCACCAGCAGAGCCTTCAGGACCTCGACAGATGGCTACACCTTC. It codes for CATSRAFRTSTDGYTF. This chain joins TRBV15 and TRBJ1-2, with D possibly TRBD1 on 5 matching bases. This CDR3 spans 16 amino acids. CDR1 is LNHNV, CDR2 YYDKDF, per germline (reference sequence). V lost 1 base and J lost 6, with 18 bases in between.

This chain joins TRBV7-3 and TRBJ2-2, with a weak D call TRBD2 (6 bases). The CDR3 is 17 residues long. With 4 bases removed from V and 4 bases from J, the gap between germline ends came to 19 bases. The germline V gene encodes CDR1 SGHTA and CDR2 FQGTGA. This chain's CDR3 is CASSSFAGLLGTGELFF. The CDR3 bases are TGTGCCAGCAGCTCCTTTGCGGGGCTTTTAGGCACCGGGGAGCTGTTTTTT.

CDR3 bases: TGTGCCAGCAGCCCCAATGAGCAGTTCTTC. This gives the protein CASSPNEQFF. J is TRBJ2-1 and V is TRBV7-8; D remains ambiguous. Per the germline V gene, CDR1 is SGHVS and CDR2 is FQNEAQ. Trimming took 5 bases from V and 6 from J, leaving 2 bases between them. There are 10 residues in the CDR3. Full variable domain (rest looked up from reference TRBV7-8 and TRBJ2-1): GAGVSQSPRYKVAKRGQDVALRCDPISGHVSLFWYQQALGQGPEFLTYFQNEAQLDKSGLPSDRFFAERPEGSVSTLKIQRTQQEDSAVYLCASSPNEQFFGPGTRLTVL.

The rearrangement links TRBV15 to TRBJ1-1; maybe TRBD1 (5 bases). Between the trimmed V and J ends, which lost 5 bases and 4 bases, there was a span of 11 bases. This CDR3 is 13 amino acids long. Germline CDR1 LNHNV, CDR2 YYDKDF (reference sequence). The chain's CDR3 is CATSVTRATEAFF. CDR3 sequence (DNA): TGTGCCACCAGCGTCACCAGGGCCACTGAAGCTTTCTTT.

This clone is a singleton in its sample. The rearrangement links TRBV5-6 to TRBJ1-2, with a weak D call TRBD1 (6 bases). Between the trimmed V and J ends, which lost 0 bases and 2 bases, there was a span of 8 bases. CDR1 is SGHDT and CDR2 is YYEEEE in the germline V gene. This CDR3 contains 14 residues. CDR3 in DNA: TGTGCCAGCAGCTTGGCAGGGGACAACTATGGCTACACCTTC. Translating gives CASSLAGDNYGYTF.